This T cell receptor (beta chain) was sequenced during a study of blood T cell repertoires in COVID-19. The wider study: Specimens from acute and convalescent COVID-19 originated in the United States, Italy and Spain. T cells, B-cell-depleted T cells, or PBMCs supplied cDNA or gDNA.

The V gene's germline CDR1 is KGHSH and CDR2 LQKENI. With 8 bases clipped from V and 7 bases from J, the junction kept 12 bases outside the gene matches. The CDR3 is 14 residues long. In the original processing: Reference gene primers were amplified, and this amplification served to estimate nucleated cell counts. The table came from immunoSEQ multiplex PCR; TCRdb's copy has only in-frame clones and leaves some out. That table supplies the V and J calls and clone size; D and trimming were determined from the DNA. The sample contains about 160,000 clones, about 88% of which appear only once. Patients in Seattle were enrolled during active infection, then followed longitudinally.

The source is a woman aged 45-65 years with COVID-19, enrolled during active disease. The chain carries TRBV18 and TRBJ2-7, with TRBD2 matching 9 bases. The source material was peripheral blood. In nucleotides, the CDR3 is TGTGCCAGCGCCAAGGCGGGGGGGCCGGGGGAGCAGTACTTC. It specifies CASAKAGGPGEQYF. Full variable domain (rest looked up from reference TRBV18 and TRBJ2-7): NAGVMQNPRHLVRRRGQEARLRCSPMKGHSHVYWYRQLPEEGLKFMVYLQKENIIDESGMPKERFSAEFPKEGPSILRIQQVVRGDSAAYFCASAKAGGPGEQYFGPGTRLTVT.